The present T cell receptor (beta chain) was sequenced within a study of OX40 agonist ivuxolimab in advanced cancers. Background on the whole study: Ivuxolimab was a fully human IgG2 agonistic monoclonal antibody targeting the costimulatory receptor OX40 (CD134). Intravenous ivuxolimab was administered to patients every 2 weeks at six dose levels: 0.01, 0.1, 0.3, 1.5, 3 and 10 mg/kg. Of the roughly 50 dose-escalation patients, hepatocellular carcinoma was present in around 19, melanoma in some 15, renal cell carcinoma in 9 and head and neck cancer in 9. In the dose-escalation cohort, nearly 85% of patients were male, and the mean age was 60 years with a range of about 20 to 79. Patients were allowed to have had prior anti-PD-1, anti-PD-L1 or anti-CTLA-4 therapy, and 40% to 45% of the dose-escalation patients had previously received checkpoint inhibitors. Three dose-escalation patients achieved partial responses, one with hepatocellular carcinoma and two with cutaneous melanoma. Peripheral TCRbeta sequencing aimed to test whether ivuxolimab altered TCR sequence diversity and caused clonal T-cell expansion. The paper describes the monotherapy dose-escalation part (N ≈ 52 patients) of the phase I trial of ivuxolimab. General study outcomes and caveats: Low levels of normalized T-cell clonal expansion were also seen in some patients who did not respond. In the 0.1-3.0 mg/kg groups, partial responders had among the lowest normalized peripheral clonal expansion, particularly in CD8+ T cells. The antigen specificity of the clonally expanded peripheral T cells was not determined. After ivuxolimab, more expanded clones were found on average in CD8+ T cells than in CD4+ T cells. At doses of 0.1 to 3.0 mg/kg, clonal expansion of both CD4+ and CD8+ blood T cells was observed from baseline to week 6.

The trial excluded patients who had a history of autoimmune disease or were on systemic immunosuppression. Peripheral blood for TCR sequencing was collected from all dose cohorts at baseline, on cycle 4 day 1, and on cycle 7 day 1. Samples came from an open-label, multicenter, first-in-human phase I dose-escalation trial of ivuxolimab. Adults with locally advanced or metastatic melanoma, renal cell, hepatocellular, or head and neck squamous cell carcinoma were enrolled in the trial. Before TCR sequencing, CD4+ T cells and CD8+ T cells from peripheral blood were sorted into separate populations. To sequence the TCRbeta CDR3 region, genomic DNA was isolated from the sorted cells. The immunoSEQ Assay was used for sequencing of TCRbeta CDR3 regions. The clones in this table, taken by TCRdb from immuneACCESS, are in-frame only. Not every clone is retained; where verified, under half of the shortfall comes from an unresolved V gene, and the cause of the rest is unknown. The sample contains some 98,000 clones, around 94% of them found a single time. The ten top clones hold around 0.28% of the sample.

As to this clone: Its cognate antigen has yet to be identified. The record has no base qualities; no much larger clone is one base away.

Looking up the germline V gene yields CDR1 SGDLS and CDR2 YYNGEE. The CDR3 numbers 15 residues from cysteine through phenylalanine. Only the CDR3 DNA stays, 45 bases, in frame from base 1. Trimming leaves V shorter by 0 bases and J shorter by 2 bases, with the junction holding 1 base beyond the gene matches. The TCR sequence derives from an adult with an advanced solid tumor such as melanoma, head and neck, liver or kidney cancer. The rearranged segments are TRBV9 and TRBJ1-3; TRBD1 aligns with 8 central bases. This specimen was CD4+ or CD8+ T cells sorted from blood, taken in a trial of the OX40 agonist ivuxolimab. The nucleotides read TGTGCCAGCAGCGTAGGACAGGGGACTGGAAACACCATATATTTT. Its protein product is CASSVGQGTGNTIYF.